This TCR beta chain was obtained from a study of cytomegalovirus exposure and HLA in healthy donors. CDR3 length: 14 residues. V trimming: 5 bases; J trimming: 11 bases; junction bases outside the gene matches: 10. Germline V gene lookup returns CDR1 KGHSY and CDR2 FQNENV. The PCR used 60 Vbeta and 13 Jbeta primers. Sequencing was performed with immunoSEQ multiplex PCR; in TCRdb, only in-frame clones are kept and a portion is missing. The table has tens of thousands of clones, around 80% seen once. On this clone itself: Its antigen is undetermined.

Notes on the study in general: Sequencing depth roughly uniform across donors was assumed in presence/absence analyses. In a later analysis, at a false discovery rate of 0.05, 15,000 to 20,000 TCR beta sequences were associated with HLA alleles. Later analysis demonstrated an association between a missense DCLRE1C variant and TCR beta V- and J-gene trimming.

The source of this sequence is a man aged 18 to 29 in good health and CMV-seronegative. Sequenced input: PBMCs. This chain joins TRBV16 and TRBJ1-4, with TRBD1 matching 8 bases. The CDR3 reads CASSYDRGMVKLFF. DNA for the CDR3: TGTGCCAGCAGCTACGACAGGGGCATGGTGAAACTGTTTTTT.